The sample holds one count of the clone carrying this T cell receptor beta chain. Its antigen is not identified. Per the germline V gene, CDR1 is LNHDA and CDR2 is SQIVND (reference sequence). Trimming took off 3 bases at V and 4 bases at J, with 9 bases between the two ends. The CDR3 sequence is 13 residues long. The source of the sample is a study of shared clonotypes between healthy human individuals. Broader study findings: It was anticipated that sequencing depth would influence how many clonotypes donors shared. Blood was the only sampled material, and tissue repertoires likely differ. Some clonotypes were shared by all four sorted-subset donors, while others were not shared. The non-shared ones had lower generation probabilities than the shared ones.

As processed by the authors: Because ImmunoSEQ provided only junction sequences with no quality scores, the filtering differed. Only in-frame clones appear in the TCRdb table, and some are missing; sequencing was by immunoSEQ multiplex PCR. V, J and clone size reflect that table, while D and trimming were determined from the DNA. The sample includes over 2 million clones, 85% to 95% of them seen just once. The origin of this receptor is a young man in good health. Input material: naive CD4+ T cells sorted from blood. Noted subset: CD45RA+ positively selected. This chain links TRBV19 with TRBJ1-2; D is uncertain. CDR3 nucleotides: TGTGCCAGTAGTATGGGGATACCCTATGGCTACACCTTC. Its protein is CASSMGIPYGYTF.